This T cell receptor beta chain was observed in a study of ipilimumab plus nivolumab after autologous stem cell transplantation. Whole-study context: A median of roughly 8 nivolumab and 5 ipilimumab doses were given. The DLBCL cohort had primary refractory and relapsed disease, with 18-month progression-free survival of roughly 86% and 30%.

Assay: immunoSEQ multiplex PCR; the TCRdb copy retains only in-frame clones and omits some. In the table there are 10,000 to 15,000 clones, around 73% of which are singletons. Patients got 3 mg/kg IV nivolumab weeks 1, 4, 7, 10, then biweekly through week 26. Trimming stripped 4 bases from V and 3 bases from J, with 19 bases between. The CDR3 loop spans 16 amino acids. Germline V gives CDR1 SGHRS, CDR2 YFSETQ. The chain is built from TRBV5-1 and TRBJ1-1, with TRBD1 as a possible D gene (5 bases). Source: PBMCs, taken in a trial of ipilimumab plus nivolumab as post-transplant consolidation. The receptor's source is a male donor with diffuse large B-cell lymphoma. The CDR3 DNA sequence: TGCGCCAGCAGCCACAGGCCTTGGGGCGGGGACACTGAAGCTTTCTTT. It encodes CASSHRPWGGDTEAFF.